This is a list of T cell receptor beta chains from one sample in a study of cytomegalovirus exposure and HLA in healthy donors. TCRdb's copy holds only in-frame clones and misses some; the assay was immunoSEQ multiplex PCR. The profile covers 130,000 or so clones, with approximately 87% appearing a single time and about 1.6% taken by the ten largest. Material for sequencing was PBMCs. The receptors originated from a man in his forties or fifties in good health and CMV-seronegative. CDR3s include the opening cysteine and the closing phenylalanine or tryptophan. D genes are given only for firm matches. Where a row states a size, it is once, few, many or the class of an expanded clone; other rows omit it.

v_call: TRBV7-8
clone_size: NA
j_call: TRBJ1-1
d_call: NA
cdr3_nt: TGTGCCAGCAGCTTAGTCGTTTACACTGAAGCTTTCTTT
cdr3_aa: CASSLVVYTEAFF

v_call: TRBV9
clone_size: NA
j_call: TRBJ2-1
d_call: TRBD2
cdr3_nt: TGTGCCAGCAGCGTAGCATTCCGGACTAGCGGGGTCAGCTCCTACAATGAGCAGTTCTTC
cdr3_aa: CASSVAFRTSGVSSYNEQFF

v_call: TRBV7-2
clone_size: NA
j_call: TRBJ2-7
d_call: TRBD1
cdr3_nt: TGTGCCAGCAGCTTAGTCGGACAGGGTGACGGCGAGCAGTACTTC
cdr3_aa: CASSLVGQGDGEQYF

v_call: TRBV2
clone_size: NA
j_call: TRBJ2-3
d_call: TRBD1
cdr3_nt: TGTGCCAGCAGAACCGGGACAGGGACGAGCACAGATACGCAGTATTTT
cdr3_aa: CASRTGTGTSTDTQYF

v_call: TRBV4-2
clone_size: once
j_call: TRBJ1-3
d_call: NA
cdr3_nt: TGTGCCAGCAGCCAAGTCGCATTCCAGACTGGAAACACCATATATTTT
cdr3_aa: CASSQVAFQTGNTIYF

v_call: TRBV7-2
clone_size: few
j_call: TRBJ2-5
d_call: TRBD2
cdr3_nt: TGTGCCAGCAGCCCCGGGGTCGGGGGGTGGGGAGAGACCCAGTACTTC
cdr3_aa: CASSPGVGGWGETQYF

v_call: TRBV23-1
clone_size: NA
j_call: TRBJ2-7
d_call: TRBD2
cdr3_nt: TGCGCCAGCAACAAAACAGGGACTAGCACCTACGAGCAGTACTTC
cdr3_aa: CASNKTGTSTYEQYF

v_call: TRBV6-1
clone_size: NA
j_call: TRBJ2-6
d_call: NA
cdr3_nt: TGTGCCAGCAGTGAAGTCCGGTTCTCTGGGGCCAACGTCCTGACTTTC
cdr3_aa: CASSEVRFSGANVLTF

v_call: TRBV7-2
clone_size: NA
j_call: TRBJ2-7
d_call: NA
cdr3_nt: TGTGCCAGCAGGCTTGTTGGGGAGAACGAGCAGTACTTC
cdr3_aa: CASRLVGENEQYF

v_call: TRBV6-5
clone_size: NA
j_call: TRBJ2-4
d_call: TRBD2
cdr3_nt: TGTGCCAGCAGTTCGGGAGGGGCAGGAAAAAACATTCAGTACTTC
cdr3_aa: CASSSGGAGKNIQYF

v_call: TRBV27
clone_size: NA
j_call: TRBJ1-1
d_call: NA
cdr3_nt: TGTGCCAGCAGCCTCCGGGAGGGTACTGAAGCTTTCTTT
cdr3_aa: CASSLREGTEAFF

v_call: TRBV19
clone_size: NA
j_call: TRBJ2-7
d_call: NA
cdr3_nt: TGTGCCAGTAGTATAGAGGCCCGTATCTACGAGCAGTACTTC
cdr3_aa: CASSIEARIYEQYF

v_call: TRBV2
clone_size: NA
j_call: TRBJ2-2
d_call: TRBD2
cdr3_nt: TGTGCCAGCAGTAAGGAGCGGGAGGGCCACACCGGGGAGCTGTTTTTT
cdr3_aa: CASSKEREGHTGELFF

v_call: TRBV18
clone_size: NA
j_call: TRBJ2-5
d_call: NA
cdr3_nt: TGTGCCAGCTCACCCCGGGGAATGGGGAGGAGGATAGAAGAGACCCAGTACTTC
cdr3_aa: CASSPRGMGRRIEETQYF

v_call: TRBV7-6
clone_size: once
j_call: TRBJ2-3
d_call: TRBD2
cdr3_nt: TGTGCCAGCAGCCTCCTAGCGGGAGCCACAGATACGCAGTATTTT
cdr3_aa: CASSLLAGATDTQYF

v_call: TRBV19
clone_size: NA
j_call: TRBJ1-1
d_call: NA
cdr3_nt: TGTGCCAGTAGTTTAGTTGGACAGACGAACACTGAAGCTTTCTTT
cdr3_aa: CASSLVGQTNTEAFF

v_call: TRBV5-1
clone_size: NA
j_call: TRBJ1-1
d_call: NA
cdr3_nt: TGCGCCAGCAGCTTGGAAACCAGTTTGAACACTGAAGCTTTCTTT
cdr3_aa: CASSLETSLNTEAFF

v_call: TRBV27
clone_size: NA
j_call: TRBJ2-1
d_call: TRBD2
cdr3_nt: TGTGCCAGCAGTTTAGGCCCGACTAGCGGAGTGTACAATGAGCAGTTCTTC
cdr3_aa: CASSLGPTSGVYNEQFF

v_call: TRBV7-9
clone_size: few
j_call: TRBJ2-5
d_call: NA
cdr3_nt: TGTGCCAGCAGCTCCATTACAGGTGGGCAGGAGACCCAGTACTTC
cdr3_aa: CASSSITGGQETQYF

v_call: TRBV28
clone_size: NA
j_call: TRBJ2-5
d_call: TRBD2
cdr3_nt: TGTGCCAGCAGTATTAGCGGGAGAGCCTGGGAGACCCAGTACTTC
cdr3_aa: CASSISGRAWETQYF

v_call: TRBV4-1
clone_size: NA
j_call: TRBJ2-5
d_call: TRBD1
cdr3_nt: TGCGCCAGCAGCCAACCCACTGACAGGGGTTTGACCCAGTACTTC
cdr3_aa: CASSQPTDRGLTQYF

v_call: TRBV7-9
clone_size: once
j_call: TRBJ1-2
d_call: TRBD1
cdr3_nt: TGTGCCAGCAGCCCCTGGACAGGACACTATGGCTACACCTTC
cdr3_aa: CASSPWTGHYGYTF

v_call: TRBV28
clone_size: NA
j_call: TRBJ1-2
d_call: TRBD1
cdr3_nt: TGTGCCAGCAGTTCGCGACAGGGAGGCTACACCTTC
cdr3_aa: CASSSRQGGYTF

v_call: TRBV29-1
clone_size: NA
j_call: TRBJ2-1
d_call: NA
cdr3_nt: TGCAGCCCTACCGGGAGAATCTCCTACAATGAGCAGTTCTTC
cdr3_aa: CSPTGRISYNEQFF

v_call: TRBV7-6
clone_size: once
j_call: TRBJ2-7
d_call: TRBD1
cdr3_nt: TGTGCCAGCAGCTTAGTTGGGACAGGGGGCGGTGAGCAGTACTTC
cdr3_aa: CASSLVGTGGGEQYF

v_call: TRBV6-5
clone_size: NA
j_call: TRBJ2-5
d_call: NA
cdr3_nt: TGTGCCAGCAGTTACTCGGTGCTCAGGGAACTAGAGACCCAGTACTTC
cdr3_aa: CASSYSVLRELETQYF

v_call: TRBV6-6
clone_size: NA
j_call: TRBJ1-5
d_call: NA
cdr3_nt: TGTGCCAGCAAAGCCGGGACAAGCTATAGCAATCAGCCCCAGCATTTT
cdr3_aa: CASKAGTSYSNQPQHF

v_call: TRBV2
clone_size: NA
j_call: TRBJ2-6
d_call: NA
cdr3_nt: TGTGCCAGCATCCCGGGACAAAACCCTGGGGCCAACGTCCTGACTTTC
cdr3_aa: CASIPGQNPGANVLTF

v_call: TRBV5-5
clone_size: NA
j_call: TRBJ1-6
d_call: NA
cdr3_nt: TGTGCCAGCACCGCCGGGATTTCCTATAATTCACCCCTCCACTTT
cdr3_aa: CASTAGISYNSPLHF

v_call: TRBV7-8
clone_size: NA
j_call: TRBJ1-2
d_call: TRBD1
cdr3_nt: TGTGCCAGCAGCACCCGGGACAGGGTTGCGAGAGGCTACACCTTC
cdr3_aa: CASSTRDRVARGYTF

v_call: TRBV11-3
clone_size: NA
j_call: TRBJ2-1
d_call: TRBD2
cdr3_nt: TGTGCCAGCAGCAGCGGGGGGACATCCTACAATGAGCAGTTCTTC
cdr3_aa: CASSSGGTSYNEQFF

v_call: TRBV29-1
clone_size: NA
j_call: TRBJ2-3
d_call: TRBD2
cdr3_nt: TGCAGCGTTGCCGGGAGCGGGGGGGCCACAGATACGCAGTATTTT
cdr3_aa: CSVAGSGGATDTQYF

v_call: TRBV6-5
clone_size: NA
j_call: TRBJ1-2
d_call: NA
cdr3_nt: TGTGCCAGCAGTTACGGCGGGAGCTATGGCTACACCTTC
cdr3_aa: CASSYGGSYGYTF

v_call: TRBV7-2
clone_size: NA
j_call: TRBJ1-1
d_call: TRBD1
cdr3_nt: TGTGCCAGCAGCCAATACAGGGGGAACACTGAAGCTTTCTTT
cdr3_aa: CASSQYRGNTEAFF

v_call: TRBV7-2
clone_size: NA
j_call: TRBJ2-7
d_call: TRBD2
cdr3_nt: TGTGCCAGCAGCTTAGGCGCGGGACTAGCGGGACAGTACGAGCAGTACTTC
cdr3_aa: CASSLGAGLAGQYEQYF

v_call: TRBV27
clone_size: NA
j_call: TRBJ1-1
d_call: NA
cdr3_nt: TGTGCCAGCGGCCGTGGGGGCGAAGCTTTCTTT
cdr3_aa: CASGRGGEAFF

v_call: TRBV19
clone_size: few
j_call: TRBJ2-5
d_call: TRBD2
cdr3_nt: TGTGCCAGTAGTGGGTCGGGGGGGCCTCGGGAGACCCAGTACTTC
cdr3_aa: CASSGSGGPRETQYF

v_call: TRBV7-9
clone_size: NA
j_call: TRBJ2-7
d_call: TRBD1
cdr3_nt: TGTTCCAGCAGCTTAGTACCGGGACAGGGAGTGGGCGAGCAGTACTTC
cdr3_aa: CSSSLVPGQGVGEQYF

v_call: TRBV5-4
clone_size: NA
j_call: TRBJ2-1
d_call: NA
cdr3_nt: TGTGCCAGCAGCTCCGGGAAATCCTACAATGAGCAGTTCTTC
cdr3_aa: CASSSGKSYNEQFF

v_call: TRBV2
clone_size: NA
j_call: TRBJ1-1
d_call: TRBD1
cdr3_nt: TGTGCCAGCATCCGGACAGGGGGAAGGACTGAAGCTTTCTTT
cdr3_aa: CASIRTGGRTEAFF

v_call: TRBV4-3
clone_size: NA
j_call: TRBJ2-3
d_call: TRBD2
cdr3_nt: TGCGCCAGCAGCCCGAGGCTAGCGGGAGACAGAGATACGCAGTATTTT
cdr3_aa: CASSPRLAGDRDTQYF

v_call: TRBV19
clone_size: NA
j_call: TRBJ1-3
d_call: NA
cdr3_nt: TGTGCCAGTACCTTACAGGGCTCTGGAAACACCATATATTTT
cdr3_aa: CASTLQGSGNTIYF